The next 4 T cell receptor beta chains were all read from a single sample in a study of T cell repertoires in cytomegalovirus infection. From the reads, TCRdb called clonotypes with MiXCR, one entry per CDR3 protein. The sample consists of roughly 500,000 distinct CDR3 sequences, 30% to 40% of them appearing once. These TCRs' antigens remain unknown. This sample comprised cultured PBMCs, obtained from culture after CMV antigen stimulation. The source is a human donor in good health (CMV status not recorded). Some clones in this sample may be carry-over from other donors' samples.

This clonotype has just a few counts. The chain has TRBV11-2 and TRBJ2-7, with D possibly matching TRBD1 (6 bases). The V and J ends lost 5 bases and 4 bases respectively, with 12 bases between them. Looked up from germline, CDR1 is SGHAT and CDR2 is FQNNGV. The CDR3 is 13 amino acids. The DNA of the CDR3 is TGTGCCAGCAGCGAGTCCAGGGGTTACGAGCAGTACTTC. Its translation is CASSESRGYEQYF.

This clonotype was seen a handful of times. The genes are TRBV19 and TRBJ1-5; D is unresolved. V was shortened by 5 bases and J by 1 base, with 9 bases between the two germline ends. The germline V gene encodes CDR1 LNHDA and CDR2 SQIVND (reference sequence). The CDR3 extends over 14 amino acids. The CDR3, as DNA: TGTGCCAGTAGTGGGCAGTGGAGCAATCAGCCCCAGCATTTT. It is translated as CASSGQWSNQPQHF.

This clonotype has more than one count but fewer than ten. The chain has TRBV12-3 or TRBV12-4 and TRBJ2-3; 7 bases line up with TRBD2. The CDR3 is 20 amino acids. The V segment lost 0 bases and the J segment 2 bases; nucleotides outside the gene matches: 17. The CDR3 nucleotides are TGTGCCAGCAGTTTAGCGTGGCGAGCGGGACGCGACCCACTCACAGATACGCAGTATTTT. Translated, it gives CASSLAWRAGRDPLTDTQYF.

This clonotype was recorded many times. The CDR3 DNA reads as TGTGCCAGCAGCTCTTCCAGGGAGTACACTGAAGCTTTCTTT. Amino acids: CASSSSREYTEAFF. The rearrangement links TRBV7-2 to TRBJ1-1, with D possibly matching TRBD1 (5 bases). V lost 4 bases and J 3 bases, leaving 12 bases between the germline ends. Germline CDR1 reads SGHTA; CDR2 reads FQGNSA. The CDR3 has 14 amino acids.